The T cell receptor beta chain under discussion was sequenced for a study of Ad26.COV2.S vaccination and SARS-CoV-2 variants. Study information: In the study, Ad26.COV2.S was injected intramuscularly once, or twice 56 days apart. Study results and limitations: Total T cell responses may have been underestimated by the TCR breadth and depth analyses.

A note on this clone: Antigen: not known.

Regarding treatment: some 20 received Ad26.COV2.S at low or high dose, single or two shots; 5 received placebo; per-sample allocation not given. The samples date from day 63 after the first vaccine or placebo injection. Trimming shortened V by 6 bases and J by 5 bases, and 14 bases separated the two germline ends. Germline loops: CDR1 SNHLY, CDR2 FYNNEI. The CDR3 is 13 amino acids. Measured with immunoSEQ multiplex PCR; TCRdb has only the in-frame clones, and not every one. The repertoire holds about 680,000 clones, with roughly 90% as singletons. This TCR was recovered from a person between 18 and 59 years old who received the Ad26.COV2.S COVID-19 vaccine or a placebo. Sample: peripheral blood, taken in a trial of Ad26.COV2.S vaccine versus placebo. The chain uses TRBV2 and TRBJ2-7, with D tentatively TRBD1 (5 bases). The CDR3 bases are TGTGCCAGCAGCCGATGGGGCCTGGACGAGCAGTACTTC. It codes for CASSRWGLDEQYF.